A selection of T cell receptor beta chains follows, all from one sample in a study of T-cell memory formation after mild COVID-19. From the 5' RACE reads, TCRdb called clonotypes with MiXCR, one entry per CDR3 protein. The top ten clones hold under 25% of a sample with hundreds of thousands of distinct CDR3 sequences, around 19% of them seen once. Sequenced sample: PBMCs or a T cell subset sorted from them (not recorded which). These receptors originate from a man younger than 35 who had mild COVID-19 (a few samples of this study predate the infection). Cell type and time point are not known. The CDR3 runs from the conserved cysteine through the conserved F or W. A D gene is named only where the DNA matches it firmly. The listing skips clone size in some rows; elsewhere it reads once, few, many or a size class.

>-|-|TRBJ2-2|TRBV10-3
TGTGCCATCAACGGACAGAACACCGGGGAGCTGTTTTTT
CAINGQNTGELFF
>-|-|TRBJ2-4|TRBV19
TGTGCCAGTAGTATAATTGTTGCTGAGGCCAAAAACATTCAGTACTTC
CASSIIVAEAKNIQYF
>TRBD2|-|TRBJ2-3|TRBV27
TGTGCCAGCAGTTTATCGATCGTGTCCCTAGCGGCGTCTAGCACAGATACGCAGTATTTT
CASSLSIVSLAASSTDTQYF
>TRBD1|-|TRBJ2-7|TRBV3-1
TGTGCCAGCAGCCAGTACGGGACAGCCTACGAGCAGTACTTC
CASSQYGTAYEQYF
>-|-|TRBJ2-3|TRBV24-1
TGTGCCACCAGTGATGCCTCCGGGGGCGCAGATACGCAGTATTTT
CATSDASGGADTQYF
>-|few|TRBJ1-6|TRBV5-1
TGCGCCAGCAGCTTTCTAGACAGAAATTCACCCCTCCACTTT
CASSFLDRNSPLHF
>-|few|TRBJ2-1|TRBV6-5
TGTGCCAGCAGTTACTCAGGGCAGAGCTACAATGAGCAGTTCTTC
CASSYSGQSYNEQFF
>TRBD2|-|TRBJ2-3|TRBV3-1
TGTGCCAGCAGCCAAGATAGGGCTAGCGGGGGGCTTAGCACAGATACGCAGTATTTT
CASSQDRASGGLSTDTQYF
>-|-|TRBJ1-2|TRBV29-1
TGCAGCGTTGAAGAAGGCGGTGCCAACTATGGCTACACCTTC
CSVEEGGANYGYTF
>TRBD1|-|TRBJ1-6|TRBV6-5
TGTGCCAGCAGTTACGGGGACAGGGGCTCACCCCTCCACTTT
CASSYGDRGSPLHF
>TRBD2|many|TRBJ2-4|TRBV6-4
TGTGCCAGCAGTGCTGAAGCGGGGTTAGCCAAAAACATTCAGTACTTC
CASSAEAGLAKNIQYF
>-|-|TRBJ2-1|TRBV5-1
TGCGCCAGCACTTACGGGGACTTCAATGAGCAGTTCTTC
CASTYGDFNEQFF
>TRBD2|few|TRBJ2-2|TRBV7-9
TGTGCCAGCCGCCCGAGCGGGGAAGCCGGGGAGCTGTTTTTT
CASRPSGEAGELFF
>-|-|TRBJ2-5|TRBV20-1
TGCAGTGCTCTAAAGCAAGAGACCCAGTACTTC
CSALKQETQYF
>-|-|TRBJ1-5|TRBV30
TGTGCCTGGAATGCGAGGGGCGCAGCACGAAATCAGCCCCAGCATTTT
CAWNARGAARNQPQHF
>-|-|TRBJ2-3|TRBV7-2
TGTGCCAGCAGCCCTCCCCTCGCAGGGAAGCAGTGGGATACGCAGTATTTT
CASSPPLAGKQWDTQYF
>-|many|TRBJ2-1|TRBV4-3
TGCGCCAGCAGCCAAGAGCCGGGATTCTACAATGAGCAGTTCTTC
CASSQEPGFYNEQFF
>TRBD1|many|TRBJ1-1|TRBV5-1
TGCGCCAGCAGCTCGCTCTCAGGGGGGAACACTGAAGCTTTCTTT
CASSSLSGGNTEAFF
>TRBD1|-|TRBJ1-1|TRBV24-1
TGTGCCACCAGAGAGACAGGGGGCACTGAAGCTTTCTTT
CATRETGGTEAFF
>-|many|TRBJ2-4|TRBV7-2
TGTGCCAGCAGCTTAGTGACCATTCAGTACTTC
CASSLVTIQYF
>TRBD1|-|TRBJ1-6|TRBV3-1
TGTGCCAGCAGCCAAGGGACAGGGGAATCACCCCTCCACTTT
CASSQGTGESPLHF
>-|few|TRBJ2-3|TRBV30
TGTGCCTGGAGTGTCACCGGGACAACACCCACAGATACGCAGTATTTT
CAWSVTGTTPTDTQYF
>-|few|TRBJ2-1|TRBV5-6
TGTGCCAGCAGCCTGTACTTAGCCGGAGCGAACATCTACAATGAGCAGTTCTTC
CASSLYLAGANIYNEQFF
>-|-|TRBJ2-1|TRBV7-9
TGTGCCAGCAGCGCCCGGGGGTACAATGAGCAGTTCTTC
CASSARGYNEQFF
>-|-|TRBJ2-5|TRBV7-8
TGTGCCAGCAGCACCGAAAGAGGGGGGAGAGAGACCCAGTACTTC
CASSTERGGRETQYF
>-|-|TRBJ2-5|TRBV10-3
TGTGCCATCAGGGGTGGCCAAGAGACCCAGTACTTC
CAIRGGQETQYF
>-|-|TRBJ2-2|TRBV5-1
TGCGCCAGCAGCTTGTCTAGCGTGGGTGCCGGGGAGCTGTTTTTT
CASSLSSVGAGELFF
>-|few|TRBJ2-1|TRBV7-6
TGTGCCAGCAGCGGGAACAATGAGCAGTTCTTC
CASSGNNEQFF
>-|few|TRBJ2-7|TRBV7-8
TGTGCCAGCAGCTTTGACCGGATCGAGCAGTACTTC
CASSFDRIEQYF
>TRBD1|few|TRBJ2-3|TRBV7-9
TGTGCCAGCACCGGACAGGGAGCCACAGATACGCAGTATTTT
CASTGQGATDTQYF
>-|few|TRBJ1-1|TRBV6-5
TGTGCCAGCAGTTACTCGGAGCGGGCTGAAGCTTTCTTT
CASSYSERAEAFF
>TRBD1|few|TRBJ2-7|TRBV29-1
TGCAGCGTTGAAGATCGGACAGGAGTCTCCTACGAGCAGTACTTC
CSVEDRTGVSYEQYF
>-|-|TRBJ2-3|TRBV29-1
TGCAGCGTTGAAGGGCCCGGGGGCGCAGATACGCAGTATTTT
CSVEGPGGADTQYF
>-|few|TRBJ1-1|TRBV7-6
TGTGCCAGCAGCCTACAGGGCAGCGGGGTGCCTGAAGCTTTCTTT
CASSLQGSGVPEAFF
>-|-|TRBJ2-5|TRBV7-6
TGTGCCAGCAGCTTAGAGGTTCACAAGCCAGAGACCCAGTACTTC
CASSLEVHKPETQYF
>TRBD2|-|TRBJ2-1|TRBV7-3
TGTGCCAGCAGCAGTTCGCGGGGGGGCCTGAATGAGCAGTTCTTC
CASSSSRGGLNEQFF
>TRBD2|once|TRBJ2-5|TRBV4-2
TGTGCCAGCAGCCAAGATCCGACTAGCGGGGGGGCAAGTATGGAGACCCAGTACTTC
CASSQDPTSGGASMETQYF